This T cell receptor (beta chain) was identified in a study of naive and memory T cell subsets. This clonotype was seen many times. Its antigen is unknown. After CD4 positive bead selection, the CD4-negative fraction gave CD8 T cells. Cells stained for CD3, CD4, CD8, CD45RA, CD27 and viability were sorted into four CD45RA/CD27 subsets. Both TRBC1 and TRBC2 were covered by a beta constant-region primer of two equimolar oligonucleotides. Four rounds of PCR amplified the ligated cDNA using nested alpha and beta constant-region primers plus SP2. One entry per CDR3 protein results from TCRdb running MiXCR on the UMI-ligation and nested PCR reads. The sample lists tens of thousands of distinct CDR3 sequences, approximately 10% seen once, with around 0.13% in the top ten. Study observations and caveats: Possibly reflecting memory cells re-expressing CD45RA, a few larger clonotypes occurred in naive repertoires, especially CD8. Diversity fell and Gini index rose from naive through CM, EM, EMRA. Over 95% of naive TCR sequences appeared only once after error correction, unlike memory subsets.

V lost 6 bases to trimming and J lost 6 bases, with 9 bases between them. Germline V gene sequence: CDR1 LNHDA, CDR2 SQIVND (reference sequence). The CDR3 is 12 amino acids. The chain combines TRBV19 with TRBJ2-1; D is possibly TRBD1 or TRBD2 (5 bases each). Sequenced: naive CD4+ T cells from blood. This sequence originates from a human donor in good health. The CDR3 DNA is TGTGCCAGTAGCTGGGGGTTCAATGAGCAGTTCTTC. Translation: CASSWGFNEQFF.